Listed here is a single T cell receptor beta chain. Its antigen is undetermined. This entry is derived from a study of T cell responses to AZD1222 COVID-19 vaccine. Study-level points and caveats: Spike-specific TCR breadth rose after two AZD1222 doses, and depth rose as well.

Generated by immunoSEQ multiplex PCR, the TCRdb table keeps only in-frame clones and is missing some. The data hold about 70,000 clones, with approximately 90% observed a single time. CDR1 and CDR2 (germline): ENHRY, SYGVKD. Trimming took 6 bases from V and 4 from J, leaving 16 bases between them. The CDR3 contains 16 residues. This TCR derives from an adult who received the AZD1222 COVID-19 vaccine. Here the sequenced sample was peripheral blood, taken 28 days after the second AZD1222 dose. The V and J genes are TRBV10-3 and TRBJ2-6; possible D gene TRBD1, 6 bases. The CDR3 loop is CAIRPGSGAGANVLTF. The CDR3 nucleotides read TGTGCCATCAGACCGGGATCAGGGGCCGGGGCCAACGTCCTGACTTTC.